The T cell receptor (beta chain) under discussion was sequenced for a study of CD8 T cells in ankylosing spondylitis. Study observations and caveats: What appeared characteristic of ankylosing spondylitis blood was a TCR beta motif of 7 or 8 highly homologous variants. Reported data indicate significant enrichment of disease-linked clones within matched ankylosing spondylitis synovial fluid.

This clonotype was detected only a few times. What it binds is unknown. MiXCR, applied by TCRdb to the 5' RACE reads, yields one record per CDR3 protein. The table lists a few hundred thousand distinct CDR3 sequences, 15% to 20% of them singletons. Germline V gene lookup returns CDR1 GTSNPN and CDR2 SVGIG (reference sequence). This CDR3 region has 13 residues. V gave up 2 bases and J gave up 5 bases, with 12 bases separating them. V is TRBV30 and J is TRBJ2-5, with a possible D match to TRBD2 (6 bases). The sequence was obtained from a male donor with ankylosing spondylitis or in good health (not recorded which). Sequenced: blood, either unsorted or a sorted T cell fraction (not recorded which). CDR3 coding DNA: TGTGCCTGGAGTTTCGCGGGATGGGAGACCCAGTACTTC. Translation: CAWSFAGWETQYF.